This T cell receptor beta chain comes out of a study of T cell responses to AZD1222 COVID-19 vaccine. Sequencing was performed with immunoSEQ multiplex PCR; in TCRdb, only in-frame clones are kept and a portion is missing. The sample holds 73,000 or so clones; approximately 85% are singletons and the top ten take less than 6.5%. This CDR3 is built from 15 residues. V was pared by 2 bases and J by 1 base, with 8 bases between. The V gene's germline CDR1 is SEHNR and CDR2 FQNEAQ (reference sequence). On this clone: Antigen: not known.

The study, taken as a whole, reports: Compared with day 0, the breadth and depth of the Spike-specific TCR repertoire rose significantly after two doses of AZD1222.

The chain links TRBV7-9 to TRBJ2-2; D is uncertain. This clonotype was obtained from an adult in good health. The source was peripheral blood, collected on day 0 of AZD1222 vaccination. The CDR3 nucleotides are TGTGCCAGCAGCTTACGTAGAAAGAACACCGGGGAGCTGTTTTTT. This translates into CASSLRRKNTGELFF.